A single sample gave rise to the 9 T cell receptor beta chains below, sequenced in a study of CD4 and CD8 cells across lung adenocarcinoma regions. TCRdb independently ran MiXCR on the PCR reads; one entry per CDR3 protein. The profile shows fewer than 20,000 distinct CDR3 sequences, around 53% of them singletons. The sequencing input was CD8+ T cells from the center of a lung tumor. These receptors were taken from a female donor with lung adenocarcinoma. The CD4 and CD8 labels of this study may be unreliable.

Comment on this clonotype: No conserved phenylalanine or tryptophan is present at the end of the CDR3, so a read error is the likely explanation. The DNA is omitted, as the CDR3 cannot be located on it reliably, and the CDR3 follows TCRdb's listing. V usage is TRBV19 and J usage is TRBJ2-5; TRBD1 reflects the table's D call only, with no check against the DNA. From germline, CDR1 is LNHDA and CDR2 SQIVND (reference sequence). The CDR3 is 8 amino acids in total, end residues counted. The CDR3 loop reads CAYEIIHR.

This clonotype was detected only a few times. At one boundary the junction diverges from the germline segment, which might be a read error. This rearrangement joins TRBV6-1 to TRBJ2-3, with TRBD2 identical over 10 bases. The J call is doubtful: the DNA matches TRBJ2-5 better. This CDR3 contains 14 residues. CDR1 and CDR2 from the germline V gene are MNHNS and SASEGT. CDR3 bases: TGTGCCGGCAGCGGGGGGGGGGACCAAGATACCCAGTACTTC. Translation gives CAGSGGGDQDTQYF.

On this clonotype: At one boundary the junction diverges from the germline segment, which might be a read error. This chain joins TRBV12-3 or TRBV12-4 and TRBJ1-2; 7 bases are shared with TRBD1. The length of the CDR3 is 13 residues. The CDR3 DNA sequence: TGTGCCAGCAGCTTAGGGGGCCGCTATGGCTACACCTTC. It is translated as CASSLGGRYGYTF.

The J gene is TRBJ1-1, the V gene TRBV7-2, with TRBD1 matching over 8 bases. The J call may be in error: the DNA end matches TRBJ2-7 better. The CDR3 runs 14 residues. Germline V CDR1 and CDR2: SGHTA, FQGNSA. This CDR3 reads CASSRDRNSYEQYF. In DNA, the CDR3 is TGTGCCAGCAGCCGGGACAGGAATTCCTACGAGCAGTACTTC.

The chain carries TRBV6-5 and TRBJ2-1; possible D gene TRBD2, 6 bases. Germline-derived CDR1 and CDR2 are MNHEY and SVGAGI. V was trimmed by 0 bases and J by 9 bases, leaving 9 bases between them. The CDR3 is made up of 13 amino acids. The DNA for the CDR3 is TGTGCCAGCAGTTACTCCTTGGGGGGTGAGCAGTTCTTC. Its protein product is CASSYSLGGEQFF.

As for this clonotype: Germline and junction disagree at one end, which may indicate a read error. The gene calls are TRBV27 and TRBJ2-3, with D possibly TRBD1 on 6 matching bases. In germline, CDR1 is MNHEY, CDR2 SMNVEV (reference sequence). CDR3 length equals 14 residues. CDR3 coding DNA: TGCCGCGGCAGTTGGGTGGGGGCCACAGATACTCAGTATTTT. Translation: CRGSWVGATDTQYF.

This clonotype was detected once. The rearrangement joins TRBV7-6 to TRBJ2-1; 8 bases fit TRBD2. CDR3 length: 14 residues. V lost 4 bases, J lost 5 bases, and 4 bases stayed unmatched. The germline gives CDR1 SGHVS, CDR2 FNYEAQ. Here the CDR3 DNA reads TGTGCCAGCAGCTGGGGCGGGAGGCACAATGAGCAGTTCTTC. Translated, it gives CASSWGGRHNEQFF.

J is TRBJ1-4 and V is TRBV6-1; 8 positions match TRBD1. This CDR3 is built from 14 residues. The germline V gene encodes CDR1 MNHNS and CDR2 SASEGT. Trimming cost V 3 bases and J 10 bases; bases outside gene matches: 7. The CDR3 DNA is TGTGCCAGCAGTGAGGGACAGGTGCTGGGAAAACTGTTTTTT. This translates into CASSEGQVLGKLFF.

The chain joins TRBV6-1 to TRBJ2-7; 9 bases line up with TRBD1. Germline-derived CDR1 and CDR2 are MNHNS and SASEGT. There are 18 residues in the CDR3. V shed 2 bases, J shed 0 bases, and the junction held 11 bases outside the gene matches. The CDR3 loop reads CASSERASGTGSSYEQYF. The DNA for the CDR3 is TGTGCCAGCAGTGAAAGGGCCTCCGGGACAGGGAGCTCCTACGAGCAGTACTTC.